Listed below are T cell receptor beta chains from one sample, sequenced in a study of cytomegalovirus exposure and HLA in healthy donors. The assay was immunoSEQ multiplex PCR, and TCRdb's table has in-frame clones only and misses some. The sample includes 120,000 or so clones, less than 85% of them seen just once. Material for sequencing was PBMCs. The receptors derive from a man aged 25 to 40 in good health and CMV-seropositive. Each CDR3 is given with its conserved first and last residue. D genes are given only for firm matches. Size tells how often a clone was seen (once, few, many) or the class of an expanded clone, and some rows leave it out.

clone size: -
D gene: -
V gene: TRBV19
J gene: TRBJ2-7
CDR3 DNA: TGTGCCAGTAGCCCGACAGGCGACCAGCAGTACTTC
CDR3 protein: CASSPTGDQQYF

clone size: -
D gene: -
V gene: TRBV10-3
J gene: TRBJ1-1
CDR3 DNA: TGTGCCATCAGAATGGTCGGGACTGAAGCTTTCTTT
CDR3 protein: CAIRMVGTEAFF

clone size: -
D gene: TRBD2
V gene: TRBV7-2
J gene: TRBJ2-5
CDR3 DNA: TGTGCCAGCAGTGAGCGGGGGGTACCAGAGACCCAGTACTTC
CDR3 protein: CASSERGVPETQYF

clone size: -
D gene: -
V gene: TRBV6-5
J gene: TRBJ1-5
CDR3 DNA: TGTGCCAGCAGTGAGAGGGCTAATCAGCCCCAGCATTTT
CDR3 protein: CASSERANQPQHF

clone size: -
D gene: -
V gene: TRBV15
J gene: TRBJ1-3
CDR3 DNA: TGTGCCACCAGCAGACCTAATCCAGAGGCCCCTGGAAACACCATATATTTT
CDR3 protein: CATSRPNPEAPGNTIYF

clone size: -
D gene: -
V gene: TRBV27
J gene: TRBJ1-2
CDR3 DNA: TGTGCCAGCAGTTTATTGGTCGGGGGGGGCTATGGCTACACCTTC
CDR3 protein: CASSLLVGGGYGYTF

clone size: -
D gene: -
V gene: TRBV10-3
J gene: TRBJ2-3
CDR3 DNA: TGTGCCATCAGTGAGTACAGGGAACTGGGCACAGATACGCAGTATTTT
CDR3 protein: CAISEYRELGTDTQYF

clone size: -
D gene: -
V gene: TRBV2
J gene: TRBJ2-1
CDR3 DNA: TGTGCCAGCAGTGAAAGGTCAGGGAGGGGGAATGAGCAGTTCTTC
CDR3 protein: CASSERSGRGNEQFF

clone size: -
D gene: -
V gene: TRBV19
J gene: TRBJ1-4
CDR3 DNA: TGTGCCAGTAGCAATATCGGGGGAGCAACTAATGAAAAACTGTTTTTT
CDR3 protein: CASSNIGGATNEKLFF

clone size: -
D gene: TRBD2
V gene: TRBV7-9
J gene: TRBJ2-1
CDR3 DNA: TGTGCCAGCAGCCGGGGACTAGCGGGGGTATATGAGCAGTTCTTC
CDR3 protein: CASSRGLAGVYEQFF

clone size: -
D gene: TRBD1
V gene: TRBV13
J gene: TRBJ1-2
CDR3 DNA: TGTGCCAGCAGCTTATCGGTCCGGGGACAGGGAGGTTCGGGGACCTTC
CDR3 protein: CASSLSVRGQGGSGTF

clone size: -
D gene: -
V gene: TRBV4-1
J gene: TRBJ2-3
CDR3 DNA: TGCGCCAGCAGCGCAGGGGATAAGGGCACAGATACGCAGTATTTT
CDR3 protein: CASSAGDKGTDTQYF

clone size: -
D gene: -
V gene: TRBV9
J gene: TRBJ1-6
CDR3 DNA: TGTGCCAGCAGCGTAGGCCAGGCTAATTCACCCCTCCACTTT
CDR3 protein: CASSVGQANSPLHF

clone size: once
D gene: TRBD1
V gene: TRBV11-1
J gene: TRBJ1-1
CDR3 DNA: TGTGCCAGCAGCTCTCAACAGGGGGCTGATATGAACACTGAAGCTTTCTTT
CDR3 protein: CASSSQQGADMNTEAFF

clone size: -
D gene: -
V gene: TRBV2
J gene: TRBJ2-2
CDR3 DNA: TGTGCCAGCAGCGGCCTAGTTGGCGGGGAGCTGTTTTTT
CDR3 protein: CASSGLVGGELFF

clone size: -
D gene: TRBD1
V gene: TRBV29-1
J gene: TRBJ2-1
CDR3 DNA: TGCAGCGCCACAGACAGGGGGGGTTACAATGAGCAGTTCTTC
CDR3 protein: CSATDRGGYNEQFF

clone size: few
D gene: -
V gene: TRBV30
J gene: TRBJ1-2
CDR3 DNA: TGTGCCTGGAGAGTAGACAGAGAATATGGCTACACCTTC
CDR3 protein: CAWRVDREYGYTF

clone size: -
D gene: -
V gene: TRBV6-1
J gene: TRBJ1-1
CDR3 DNA: TGTGCCAGCAAGGTGGAGAGCGACACTGAAGCTTTCTTT
CDR3 protein: CASKVESDTEAFF

clone size: -
D gene: -
V gene: TRBV5-6
J gene: TRBJ1-6
CDR3 DNA: TGTGCCAGCAGCTTTCAGGGGTTGGATTCACCCCTCCACTTT
CDR3 protein: CASSFQGLDSPLHF

clone size: -
D gene: -
V gene: TRBV9
J gene: TRBJ1-3
CDR3 DNA: TGTGCCAGCAGCCCCCGGGGGGGATCGTCTGGAAACACCATATATTTT
CDR3 protein: CASSPRGGSSGNTIYF

clone size: -
D gene: -
V gene: TRBV5-1
J gene: TRBJ2-7
CDR3 DNA: TGCGCCAGCAGCCCGGGACGACAGGCCTACGAGCAGTACTTC
CDR3 protein: CASSPGRQAYEQYF

clone size: -
D gene: TRBD2
V gene: TRBV5-4
J gene: TRBJ2-3
CDR3 DNA: TGTGCCAGCAGCCGCAGGGGAGCGGGGGGTGAATCGGATACGCAGTATTTT
CDR3 protein: CASSRRGAGGESDTQYF

clone size: -
D gene: -
V gene: TRBV6-4
J gene: TRBJ1-2
CDR3 DNA: TGTGCCAGCAGACCAGACAGTAACTATGGCTACACCTTC
CDR3 protein: CASRPDSNYGYTF

clone size: -
D gene: -
V gene: TRBV10-3
J gene: TRBJ1-2
CDR3 DNA: TGCGCCATCAGTCAAACAGGCAACTATGGCTACACCTTC
CDR3 protein: CAISQTGNYGYTF

clone size: -
D gene: -
V gene: TRBV7-2
J gene: TRBJ1-5
CDR3 DNA: TGTGCCAGCTCTCATGCCATCAGGGGAGCACACAATCAGCCCCAGCATTTT
CDR3 protein: CASSHAIRGAHNQPQHF

clone size: -
D gene: -
V gene: TRBV9
J gene: TRBJ2-3
CDR3 DNA: TGTGCCAGCAGCGTCCGGGACACAGATACGCAGTATTTT
CDR3 protein: CASSVRDTDTQYF

clone size: -
D gene: -
V gene: TRBV18
J gene: TRBJ1-4
CDR3 DNA: TGTGCCAGCTCACTCTGGGGGGCAACTAATGAAAAACTGTTTTTT
CDR3 protein: CASSLWGATNEKLFF

clone size: -
D gene: TRBD1
V gene: TRBV2
J gene: TRBJ1-3
CDR3 DNA: TGTGCGCGAACGCTAAACAGGGGGTCTGGAAACACCATATATTTT
CDR3 protein: CARTLNRGSGNTIYF

clone size: -
D gene: TRBD2
V gene: TRBV5-5
J gene: TRBJ2-7
CDR3 DNA: TGTGCCAGCAGCATGGGACTAGCGGGGGTCTACGAGCAGTACTTC
CDR3 protein: CASSMGLAGVYEQYF

clone size: -
D gene: -
V gene: TRBV6-4
J gene: TRBJ2-1
CDR3 DNA: TGTGCCAGCAGCCCCGCGGGCCTCTCCTACAATGAGCAGTTCTTC
CDR3 protein: CASSPAGLSYNEQFF

clone size: once
D gene: -
V gene: TRBV2
J gene: TRBJ2-7
CDR3 DNA: TGTGCCAGCAGTGAAACCCAGGCCTCCTACGAGCAGTACTTC
CDR3 protein: CASSETQASYEQYF

clone size: -
D gene: -
V gene: TRBV11-2
J gene: TRBJ2-2
CDR3 DNA: TGTGCCAGTCCCGTATCCGGACAGAACACCGGGGAGCTGTTTTTT
CDR3 protein: CASPVSGQNTGELFF

clone size: -
D gene: -
V gene: TRBV9
J gene: TRBJ1-1
CDR3 DNA: TGTGCCAGCAGCGCCCCGGGGGGGAGTGGCGAAGCTTTCTTT
CDR3 protein: CASSAPGGSGEAFF

clone size: -
D gene: -
V gene: TRBV5-1
J gene: TRBJ1-1
CDR3 DNA: TGCGCCAGCAGCTCCGGGGGGGCGGAGGCTGAAGCTTTCTTT
CDR3 protein: CASSSGGAEAEAFF

clone size: -
D gene: -
V gene: TRBV11-2
J gene: TRBJ2-5
CDR3 DNA: TGTGCCAGCAGAAGGGCGGGGGCGCCATTTGGGGAGACCCAGTACTTC
CDR3 protein: CASRRAGAPFGETQYF

clone size: -
D gene: -
V gene: TRBV18
J gene: TRBJ1-2
CDR3 DNA: TGTGCCAGCTCAGATGGTGGCCCCAACTATGGCTACACCTTC
CDR3 protein: CASSDGGPNYGYTF

clone size: -
D gene: -
V gene: TRBV21-1
J gene: TRBJ2-2
CDR3 DNA: TGTGCCAGCAGCATCCTTACGGGGACAGGGTTTTTTCACACCGGGGAGCTGTTTTTT
CDR3 protein: CASSILTGTGFFHTGELFF

clone size: -
D gene: -
V gene: TRBV29-1
J gene: TRBJ1-3
CDR3 DNA: TGCAGCGTATTTCAGAACTCTGGAAACACCATATATTTT
CDR3 protein: CSVFQNSGNTIYF

clone size: -
D gene: -
V gene: TRBV7-3
J gene: TRBJ2-3
CDR3 DNA: TGTGCCAGCAGCCCACAACCAAGCGGGGATACGCAGTATTTT
CDR3 protein: CASSPQPSGDTQYF

clone size: -
D gene: TRBD2
V gene: TRBV9
J gene: TRBJ2-5
CDR3 DNA: TGTGCCAGCAGCTCAGGCAAAGCGGGGGCCCAAGAGACCCAGTACTTC
CDR3 protein: CASSSGKAGAQETQYF

clone size: -
D gene: TRBD1
V gene: TRBV7-3
J gene: TRBJ2-1
CDR3 DNA: TGTGCCAGCAGCTCGGACAGGGGTATCTTCTTC
CDR3 protein: CASSSDRGIFF

clone size: -
D gene: -
V gene: TRBV4-1
J gene: TRBJ1-2
CDR3 DNA: TGCGCCAGCAGCCATGGCCAGGGACAACGGAATGGCTACACCTTC
CDR3 protein: CASSHGQGQRNGYTF